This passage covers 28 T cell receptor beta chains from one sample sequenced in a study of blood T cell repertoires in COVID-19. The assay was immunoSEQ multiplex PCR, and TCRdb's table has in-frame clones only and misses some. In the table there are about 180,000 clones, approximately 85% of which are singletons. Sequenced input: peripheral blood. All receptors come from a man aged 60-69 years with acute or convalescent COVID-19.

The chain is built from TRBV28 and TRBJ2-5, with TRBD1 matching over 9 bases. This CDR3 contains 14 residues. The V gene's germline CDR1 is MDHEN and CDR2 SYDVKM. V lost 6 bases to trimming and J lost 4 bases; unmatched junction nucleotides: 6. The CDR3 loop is CASSPGTGIETQYF. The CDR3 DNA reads TGTGCCAGCAGCCCCGGGACAGGGATAGAGACCCAGTACTTC.

CDR3 amino acids: CASRGGTYEQYF. In DNA form, the CDR3 reads TGTGCCAGCAGAGGGGGCACCTACGAGCAGTACTTC. This chain joins TRBV2 and TRBJ2-7; 7 bases fit TRBD1. Germline-derived CDR1 and CDR2 are SNHLY and FYNNEI. The CDR3 has 12 amino acids. The ends lost 6 bases at V and 2 bases at J; junction bases unmatched: 1.

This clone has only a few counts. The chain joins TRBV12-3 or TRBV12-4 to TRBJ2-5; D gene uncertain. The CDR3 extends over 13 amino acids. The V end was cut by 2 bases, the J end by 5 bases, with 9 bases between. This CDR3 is CASSLTRWETQYF. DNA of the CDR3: TGTGCCAGCAGTTTAACCCGGTGGGAGACCCAGTACTTC.

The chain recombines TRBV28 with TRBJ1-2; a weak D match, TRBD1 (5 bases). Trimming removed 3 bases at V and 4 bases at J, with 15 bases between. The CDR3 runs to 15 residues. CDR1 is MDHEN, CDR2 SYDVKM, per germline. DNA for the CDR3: TGTGCCAGCAGTTTCCGGAGTCGGGGGGTCTATGGCTACACCTTC. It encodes CASSFRSRGVYGYTF.

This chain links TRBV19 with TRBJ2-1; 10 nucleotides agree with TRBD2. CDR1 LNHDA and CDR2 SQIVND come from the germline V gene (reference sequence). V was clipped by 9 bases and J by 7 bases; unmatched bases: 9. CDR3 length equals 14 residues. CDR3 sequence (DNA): TGTGCCAGCCATCTAGCGGGAGACTGGAATGAGCAGTTCTTC. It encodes CASHLAGDWNEQFF.

Here the CDR3 DNA reads TGTGCCAGCAGCTTAGAGGCAGGGGGGATAGTTGTAGGGGAGCTGTTTTTT. Residues: CASSLEAGGIVVGELFF. The chain carries TRBV7-2 and TRBJ2-2, with D tentatively TRBD1 (7 bases). Germline CDR1 is SGHTA and CDR2 is FQGNSA. This CDR3 region has 17 residues. Trimming cost V 1 base and J 8 bases, with 20 bases left between them.

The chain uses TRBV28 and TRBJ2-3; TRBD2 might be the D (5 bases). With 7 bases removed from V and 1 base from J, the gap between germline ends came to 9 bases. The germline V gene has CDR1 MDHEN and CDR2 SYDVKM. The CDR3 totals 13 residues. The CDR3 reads CASTPGGTDTQYF. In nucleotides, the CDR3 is TGTGCCAGCACCCCCGGGGGCACAGATACGCAGTATTTT. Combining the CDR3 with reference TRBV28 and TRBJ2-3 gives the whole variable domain DVKVTQSSRYLVKRTGEKVFLECVQDMDHENMFWYRQDPGLGLRLIYFSYDVKMKEKGDIPEGYSVSREKKERFSLILESASTNQTSMYLCASTPGGTDTQYFGPGTRLTVL.

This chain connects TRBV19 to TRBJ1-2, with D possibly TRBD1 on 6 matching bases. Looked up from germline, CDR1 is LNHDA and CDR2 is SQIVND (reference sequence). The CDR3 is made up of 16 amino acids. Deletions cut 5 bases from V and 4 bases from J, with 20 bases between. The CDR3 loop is CASSPSWTAQSYGYTF. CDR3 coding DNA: TGTGCCAGTAGTCCGTCCTGGACAGCCCAATCCTATGGCTACACCTTC.

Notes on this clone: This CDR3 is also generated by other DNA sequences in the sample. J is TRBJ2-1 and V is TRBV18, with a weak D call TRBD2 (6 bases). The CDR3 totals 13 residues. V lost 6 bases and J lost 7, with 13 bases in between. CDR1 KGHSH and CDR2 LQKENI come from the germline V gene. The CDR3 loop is CASSGGSGNEQFF. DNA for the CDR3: TGTGCCAGCTCTGGAGGGAGCGGTAATGAGCAGTTCTTC.

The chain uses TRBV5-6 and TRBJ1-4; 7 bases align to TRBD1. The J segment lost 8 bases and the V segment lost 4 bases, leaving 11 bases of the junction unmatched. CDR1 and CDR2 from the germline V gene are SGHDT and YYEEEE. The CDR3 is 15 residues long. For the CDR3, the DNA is TGTGCCAGCAGCCTCAGGACAGGACGGGGAGAAAAACTGTTTTTT. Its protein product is CASSLRTGRGEKLFF.

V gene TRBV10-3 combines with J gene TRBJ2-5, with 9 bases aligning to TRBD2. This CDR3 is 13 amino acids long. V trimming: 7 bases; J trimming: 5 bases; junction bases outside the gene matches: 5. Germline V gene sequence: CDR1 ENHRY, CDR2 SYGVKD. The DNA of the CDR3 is TGTGCCATCACGCCAAGCGGGGGGGAGACCCAGTACTTC. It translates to CAITPSGGETQYF.

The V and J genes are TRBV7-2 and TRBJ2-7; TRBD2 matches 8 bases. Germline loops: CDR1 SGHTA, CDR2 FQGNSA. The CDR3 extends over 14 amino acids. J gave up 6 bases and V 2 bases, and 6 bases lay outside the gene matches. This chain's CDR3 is CASSLLDGRGEQYF. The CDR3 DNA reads TGTGCCAGCAGCTTATTGGACGGGAGGGGCGAGCAGTACTTC.

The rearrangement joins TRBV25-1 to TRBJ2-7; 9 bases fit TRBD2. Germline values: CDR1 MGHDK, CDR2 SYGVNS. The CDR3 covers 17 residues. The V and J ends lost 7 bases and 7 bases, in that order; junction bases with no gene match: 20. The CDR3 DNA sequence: TGTGCCAGCACACCCAGGGTGGCGGGAGGGCCCCTGGGTGAGCAGTACTTC. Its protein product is CASTPRVAGGPLGEQYF.

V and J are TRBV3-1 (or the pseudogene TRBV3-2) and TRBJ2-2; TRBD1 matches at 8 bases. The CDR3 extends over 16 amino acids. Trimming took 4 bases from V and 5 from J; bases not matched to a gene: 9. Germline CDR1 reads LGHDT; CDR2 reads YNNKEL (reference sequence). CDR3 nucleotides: TGTGCCAGCAGCCGAGGGGACAGGCGCGGGACCGGGGAGCTGTTTTTT. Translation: CASSRGDRRGTGELFF.

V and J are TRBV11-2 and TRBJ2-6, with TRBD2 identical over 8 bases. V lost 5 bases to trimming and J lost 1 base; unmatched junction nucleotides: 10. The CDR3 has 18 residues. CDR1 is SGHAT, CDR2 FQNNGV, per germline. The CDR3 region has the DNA TGTGCCAGCAGCCGTCTAGCCCGGGGGGGATCTGGGGCCAACGTCCTGACTTTC. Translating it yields CASSRLARGGSGANVLTF.

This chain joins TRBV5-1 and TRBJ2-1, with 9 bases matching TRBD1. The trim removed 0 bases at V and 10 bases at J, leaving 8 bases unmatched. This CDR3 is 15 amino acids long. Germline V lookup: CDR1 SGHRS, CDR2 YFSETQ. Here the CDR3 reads CASSLAGTGLREQFF. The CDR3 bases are TGCGCCAGCAGCTTGGCAGGGACAGGGTTGCGAGAGCAGTTCTTC.

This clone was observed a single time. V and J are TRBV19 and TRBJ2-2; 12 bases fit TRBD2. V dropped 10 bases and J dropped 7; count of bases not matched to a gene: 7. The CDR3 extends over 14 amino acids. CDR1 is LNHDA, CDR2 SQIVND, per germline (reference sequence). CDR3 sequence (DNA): TGTGCCACCTCGACTAGCGGGAGTGGCGGGGAGCTGTTTTTT. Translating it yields CATSTSGSGGELFF.

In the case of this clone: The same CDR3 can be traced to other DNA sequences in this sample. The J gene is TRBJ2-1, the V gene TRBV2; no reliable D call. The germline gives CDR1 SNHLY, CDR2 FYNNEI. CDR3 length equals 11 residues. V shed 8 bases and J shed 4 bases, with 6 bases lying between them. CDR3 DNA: TGTGCCAGCTCTTATTACAATGAGCAGTTCTTC. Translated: CASSYYNEQFF.

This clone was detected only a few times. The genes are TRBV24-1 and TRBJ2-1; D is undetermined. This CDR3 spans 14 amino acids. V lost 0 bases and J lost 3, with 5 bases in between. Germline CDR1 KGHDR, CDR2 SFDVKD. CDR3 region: CATSDLSNYNEQFF. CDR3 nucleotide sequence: TGTGCCACCAGTGATTTGTCTAACTACAATGAGCAGTTCTTC.

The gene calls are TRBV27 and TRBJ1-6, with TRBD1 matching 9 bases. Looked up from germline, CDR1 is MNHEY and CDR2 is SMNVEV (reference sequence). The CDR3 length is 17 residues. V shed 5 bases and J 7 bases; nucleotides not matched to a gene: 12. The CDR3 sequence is CASSLRRSGTGNSPLHF. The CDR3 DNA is TGTGCCAGCAGTCTAAGGAGGTCCGGGACAGGGAATTCACCCCTCCACTTT.

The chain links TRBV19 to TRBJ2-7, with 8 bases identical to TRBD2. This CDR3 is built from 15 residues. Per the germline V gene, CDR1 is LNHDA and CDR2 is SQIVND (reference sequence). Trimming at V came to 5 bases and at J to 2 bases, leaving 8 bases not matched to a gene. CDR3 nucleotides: TGTGCCAGTAGTCCCTTGCGGGAGGACACCTACGAGCAGTACTTC. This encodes CASSPLREDTYEQYF.

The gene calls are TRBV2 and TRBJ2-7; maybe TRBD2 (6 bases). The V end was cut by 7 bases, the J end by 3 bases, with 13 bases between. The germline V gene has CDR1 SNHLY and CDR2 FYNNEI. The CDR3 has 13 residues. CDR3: CASNWRGGYEQYF. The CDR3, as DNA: TGTGCCAGCAACTGGCGGGGTGGCTACGAGCAGTACTTC.

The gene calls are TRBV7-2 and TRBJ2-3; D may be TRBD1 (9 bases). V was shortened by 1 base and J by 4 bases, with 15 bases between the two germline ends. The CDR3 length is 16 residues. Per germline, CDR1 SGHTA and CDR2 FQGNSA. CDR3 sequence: CASSLVAGQGADTQYF. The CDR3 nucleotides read TGTGCCAGCAGCTTAGTAGCGGGACAGGGTGCAGATACGCAGTATTTT. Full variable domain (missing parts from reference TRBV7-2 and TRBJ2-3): GAGVSQSPSNKVTEKGKDVELRCDPISGHTALYWYRQSLGQGLEFLIYFQGNSAPDKSGLPSDRFSAERTGGSVSTLTIQRTQQEDSAVYLCASSLVAGQGADTQYFGPGTRLTVL.

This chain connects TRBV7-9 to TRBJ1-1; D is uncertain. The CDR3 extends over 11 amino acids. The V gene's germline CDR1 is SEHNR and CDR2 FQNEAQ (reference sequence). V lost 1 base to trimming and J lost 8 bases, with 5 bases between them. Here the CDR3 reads CASSLESEAFF. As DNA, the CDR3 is TGTGCCAGCAGCTTAGAATCAGAAGCTTTCTTT.

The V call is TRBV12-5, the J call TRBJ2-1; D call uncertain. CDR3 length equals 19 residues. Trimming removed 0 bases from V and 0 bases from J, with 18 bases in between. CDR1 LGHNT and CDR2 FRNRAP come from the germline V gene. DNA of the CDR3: TGTGCTAGTGGTTTGGTCCGCGCGGCGACCCAGAGCTCCTACAATGAGCAGTTCTTC. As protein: CASGLVRAATQSSYNEQFF.

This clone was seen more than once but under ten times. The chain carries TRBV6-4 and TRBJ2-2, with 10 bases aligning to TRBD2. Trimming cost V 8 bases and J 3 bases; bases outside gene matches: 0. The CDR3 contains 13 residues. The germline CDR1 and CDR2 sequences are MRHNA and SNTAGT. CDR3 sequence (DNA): TGTGCCAGCGGACTAGCGGACACCGGGGAGCTGTTTTTT. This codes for CASGLADTGELFF.

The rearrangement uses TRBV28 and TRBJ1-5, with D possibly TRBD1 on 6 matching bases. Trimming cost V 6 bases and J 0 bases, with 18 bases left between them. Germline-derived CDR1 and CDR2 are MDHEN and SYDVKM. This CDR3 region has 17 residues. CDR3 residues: CASRPPRTVYSNQPQHF. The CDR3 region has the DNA TGTGCCAGCAGGCCCCCACGGACAGTTTATAGCAATCAGCCCCAGCATTTT. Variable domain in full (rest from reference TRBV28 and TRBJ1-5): DVKVTQSSRYLVKRTGEKVFLECVQDMDHENMFWYRQDPGLGLRLIYFSYDVKMKEKGDIPEGYSVSREKKERFSLILESASTNQTSMYLCASRPPRTVYSNQPQHFGDGTRLSIL.

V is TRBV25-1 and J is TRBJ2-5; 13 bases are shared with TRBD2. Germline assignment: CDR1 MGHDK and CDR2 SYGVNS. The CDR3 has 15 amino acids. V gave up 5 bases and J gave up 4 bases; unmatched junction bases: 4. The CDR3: CASSWTSGRGETQYF. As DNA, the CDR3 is TGTGCCAGCAGTTGGACTAGCGGGAGAGGAGAGACCCAGTACTTC.